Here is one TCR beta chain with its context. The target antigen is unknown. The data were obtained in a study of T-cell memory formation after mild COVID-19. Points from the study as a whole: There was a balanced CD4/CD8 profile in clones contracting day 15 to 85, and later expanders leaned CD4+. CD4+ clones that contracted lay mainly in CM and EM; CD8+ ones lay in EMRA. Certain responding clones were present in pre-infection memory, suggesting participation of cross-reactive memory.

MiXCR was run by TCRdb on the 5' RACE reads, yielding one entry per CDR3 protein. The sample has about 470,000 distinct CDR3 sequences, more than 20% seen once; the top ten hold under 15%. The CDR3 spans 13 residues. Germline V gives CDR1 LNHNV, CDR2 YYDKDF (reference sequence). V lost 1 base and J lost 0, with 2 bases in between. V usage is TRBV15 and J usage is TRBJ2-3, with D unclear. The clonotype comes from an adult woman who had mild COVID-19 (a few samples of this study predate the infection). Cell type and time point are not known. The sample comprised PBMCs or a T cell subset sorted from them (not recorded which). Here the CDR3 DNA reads TGTGCCACCAGCAGAGTTAGCACAGATACGCAGTATTTT. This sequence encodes CATSRVSTDTQYF.